This T cell receptor beta chain comes out of a study of cytomegalovirus exposure and HLA in healthy donors (dated by TCRdb to 2015 to 2018). In terms of the full investigation: In an earlier analysis of fewer than 750 of the donors, 276 Gb of sequence data and 117 million unique TCR beta sequences from about 180 million T cells were reported. Approximately 300 gigabases of sequencing data and about 92 million unique TCR sequences made up an early release that covered under 750 HLA-typed donors. The genetic ancestry cluster associated with self-reported Caucasian donors included 80% to 90% of the roughly 380 genotyped donors. The study aimed to test whether signatures of past pathogen exposure could be identified by cataloging public T cell receptors. The T cell repertoires of around 670 subjects were profiled by immunosequencing and related to cytomegalovirus serostatus. Along with the approximately 700-subject first cohort, a separate validation cohort of around 110 different subjects was used. High-throughput TCR immunosequencing, statistical association of individual TCRs with disease status, and machine learning were combined to predict cytomegalovirus infection status. To study patterns of TCR occurrence, a later analysis re-analyzed previously published TCR beta repertoires from several hundred donors and added high-resolution HLA genotyping. Rather than drawing on any new phenotypic data, the later analysis identified candidate immune exposures from TCR beta sequences and the way those sequences occurred across donors. An earlier analysis of 500 to 650 of the donors applied high-throughput TCR beta sequencing to assess whether each TCR beta V gene segment acted as functional or pseudogenic. Donor age, sex, ethnicity and CMV serostatus were compiled alongside the repertoire data. Genome-wide SNP genotypes for about 55% of the roughly 670 donors were used in a later genetic analysis, which treated that subset as a discovery cohort. Every repertoire in the discovery cohort had been generated on one and the same sequencing platform. HLA typing included class I and class II loci at four-digit resolution. The number of typed donors differed by locus: about 629-630 for A, B, C, DRB1 and DQB1; 522 for DQA1; about 600 for DPA1; and about 450 for DPB1. Because of strong linkage in the cohort, five DR-DQ haplotypes were treated as single units for association and clustering. Across some 400 genotyped donors of the cohort, an average of roughly 200,000 unique TCR beta nucleotide sequences per donor were sequenced, and 15% to 20% of those sequences were non-productive.

The protocol used for the library was the immunoSEQ multiplex PCR assay. For the multiplex PCR, a mixture combining 60 forward primers for TCR Vbeta segments and 13 reverse primers for TCR Jbeta segments was used. The CDR3 region of rearranged TCR beta genes was amplified from genomic DNA with a multiplex PCR assay. Amplified TCR beta libraries were sequenced as 87-base-pair reads on the Illumina HiSeq System. The authors processed their data as follows. A later analysis counted about 82 million unique TCR beta chains across the roughly 700 repertoires, and 9 million to 14 million of these chains were shared by at least two donors. To remove PCR and sequencing errors, raw reads were error-corrected and collapsed into unique sequences using a nearest-neighbor algorithm that merged closely related sequences. V, D and J gene segments were assigned by aligning CDR3 sequences to IMGT reference sequences. For a sequence to be retained, a match of at least six nucleotides was required to both a V gene segment and a J gene segment. A rearrangement was called productive if the CDR3 had no stop codons and remained in frame with V and J, and every other rearrangement was called non-productive. CDR3 was defined by IMGT convention, running from the second conserved V-encoded cysteine to the conserved J-encoded phenylalanine. In an earlier analysis of just under 600 of the donors, sequences lacking an unambiguous match to a single V gene segment were excluded. In an earlier analysis of 450 to 750 of the donors, a V segment was called functional when productive rearrangements were above 56.7%, and segregating when the standard deviation between donors exceeded 5%. A statistical classification framework was built for diagnosing cytomegalovirus status from the catalog of TCR beta chain sequences. A later analysis assigned V and J genes by comparing TCR nucleotide sequences with IMGT/GENE-DB human TR gene sequences. The TCRdist pipeline was used in a later analysis to assign CDR3 sequences and most-parsimonious VDJ recombination scenarios. A later analysis defined each TCR beta chain by its CDR3 amino acid sequence plus V-gene family, and excluded reads lacking a unique V-gene family. To address suspected cross-contamination and a sequencing artifact, a later analysis removed roughly 580 highly shared, low-generation-probability nucleotide sequences. In a later analysis, a clonal expansion index was calculated for each public chain from normalized within-repertoire ranks of inferred template counts. A later analysis computed generation probabilities with a VDJ recombination model fitted to out-of-frame rearrangements, and checked the results against IGoR. In a later analysis, TCR-TCR, TCR-HLA and TCR-CMV co-occurrence was scored with hypergeometric tests, and a repertoire-size bias correction was applied to TCR pairs. A later analysis estimated false discovery rates by permuting HLA or CMV assignments 20 times. In a later analysis, co-occurring TCRs were grouped using DBSCAN, and TCRdist sequence similarity was added for clustering within HLA-allele-positive subsets. For co-occurrence clustering, repertoires with fewer than 30,000 or more than 120,000 public chains were excluded, along with 5 or 6 repertoires with anomalous nucleotide sharing. TCRdb mirrors the immuneACCESS table, restricted to in-frame sequences. Some clones are absent from its copies; in checked studies, under half trace to an unresolved V gene, and the reason for the others is unknown. The V and J calls and clone size were taken over from that table, and D and trimming were inferred from the DNA. The sample table records 150,000 to 200,000 clones; 75% of these occur just once. The ten most abundant clones make up less than 5.5% of the sample.

Results and caveats for the whole study, not just this receptor: Most CMV-associated TCR beta chains appeared to be HLA-restricted in a later analysis, and the HLA associations seemed to be driven largely by CMV exposure. Correlated functional status among segregating V segments might be attributable to linkage disequilibrium, but an unknown experimental factor could not be ruled out. Most TCR sequences were seen in very few donors, while some public TCRs were found in many individuals. Strong co-occurrence of HLA alleles, especially DR and DQ, made assigning TCR associations to individual alleles difficult. A later analysis associated about 17,000 TCR beta sequences with specific HLA alleles at a false discovery rate of 0.05. Sequencing depth was assumed to be roughly uniform across donors in the presence/absence analyses, though that assumption may not hold. The classifier was reported to diagnose cytomegalovirus status with high specificity and sensitivity in both the original cohort and the validation cohort. Only TCR beta chains were sequenced in this cohort, and the absence of alpha or paired-chain data limited detectable features. In a later analysis, HLA-associated TCR beta chains showed more clonal expansion and lower generation probabilities than non-associated chains that were equally common. The authors suggested that the approach could potentially be generalized to other disease states and immunological phenotypes. An association between a missense DCLRE1C variant and V-gene and J-gene trimming of TCR beta chains was found in a later genetic analysis and replicated in an independent cohort. A total of about 150 TCR beta chains were listed by the study as associated with cytomegalovirus. Because HLA typing was missing for some donors at each locus, association tests included only the typed subset. The sequencing pipeline was judged likely to have produced a cluster of highly shared sequence variants as a technical artifact. In vitro tests confirmed that a few of the cytomegalovirus-associated TCR beta chains recognize cytomegalovirus antigens. Because counts were too low, some 17 rarely observed V segments, including chromosome 9 orphons, were excluded from the earlier analysis of a few hundred of the donors. Immune exposure information for the cohort was limited to CMV serostatus. In a later analysis, TCR association rates were found to vary across HLA loci, with the most associated TCRs seen for DRB1 alleles and the fewest for HLA-C alleles. A further reported finding was that TCR beta sequences accurately predicted the HLA-A and HLA-B alleles for most subjects in the first cohort. A later genetic analysis reported fewer N-insertions in productive TCRs among donors in an Asian-associated ancestry cluster than the roughly 720-donor mean. Broadly in line with IMGT annotations, most TCR beta V segments showed up in productive rearrangements about 87% or about 30% of the time in an earlier analysis of approximately 640 of the donors. In a later analysis, several top co-occurrence clusters were reported to appear linked to parvovirus B19, influenza, CMV and Epstein-Barr virus. Because the 87-base-pair reads could not distinguish some IMGT-functional V segments, including TRBV6-2 and TRBV6-3, those segments were excluded.

A word on this clone: Its cognate antigen has yet to be identified. The input lacks base qualities; no much larger clone sits a single base away.

In total, 630 or so healthy bone marrow donors made up the cohort. All cohort members were sampled while nominally healthy, although unrecorded immune exposures were likely present. The donor tested CMV seronegative, placing the donor among the roughly 400 seronegative members of the cohort. A peripheral blood sample was collected from each donor, and TCR beta sequencing was performed on peripheral blood mononuclear cells. Genomic DNA extraction from the blood cell samples was performed with the Qiagen DNeasy Blood Extraction Kit. The germline V gene (reference sequence) specifies SGHNT as CDR1 and YYREEE as CDR2. V has 4 bases trimmed and J has 7 bases trimmed; junction bases matching no gene number 5. The CDR3 sequence holds 13 residues, the cysteine and phenylalanine included. Of all the DNA, just the CDR3 is kept, 39 bases in frame from base 1.

The TCR originated in a male donor in good health and CMV-seronegative. The chain is assembled from TRBV5-4 and TRBJ1-2; 9 junctional bases match TRBD1. Sample: PBMCs. In nucleotides, the sequence is TGTGCCAGCAGCCGGACAGGGGAGGGTGGCTACACCTTC. The resulting protein is CASSRTGEGGYTF.